This paragraph covers one T cell receptor beta chain sequence. These data originate in a study of cytomegalovirus exposure and HLA in healthy donors. Trimming removed 0 bases from V and 4 bases from J, with 7 bases in between. Germline V gene sequence: CDR1 WSHSY, CDR2 SAAADI. The CDR3 is 13 amino acids. It was with 60 Vbeta and 13 Jbeta primers that the PCR ran. Clones were read by immunoSEQ multiplex PCR, and TCRdb kept only the in-frame ones, dropping some. The sample includes about 170,000 clones, about four fifths of them seen just once. This receptor was taken from a woman aged 45-60 years in good health and CMV-seronegative. The V and J genes are TRBV10-2 and TRBJ2-7; D is undetermined. Sequencing was performed on PBMCs. The DNA of the CDR3 is TGCGCCAGCAGTGAGTCTAGTGCGTACGAGCAGTACTTC. This codes for CASSESSAYEQYF.